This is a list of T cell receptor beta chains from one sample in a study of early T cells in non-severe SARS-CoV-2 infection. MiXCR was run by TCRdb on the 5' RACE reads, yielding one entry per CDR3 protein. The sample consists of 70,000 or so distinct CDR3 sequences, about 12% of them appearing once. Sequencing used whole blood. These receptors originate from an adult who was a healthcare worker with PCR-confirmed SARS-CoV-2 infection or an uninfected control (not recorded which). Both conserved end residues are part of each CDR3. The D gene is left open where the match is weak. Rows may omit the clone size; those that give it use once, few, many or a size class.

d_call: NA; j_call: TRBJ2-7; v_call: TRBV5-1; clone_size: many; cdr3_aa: CASSLTDYEQYF; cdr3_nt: TGCGCCAGCAGTCTGACTGATTACGAGCAGTACTTC
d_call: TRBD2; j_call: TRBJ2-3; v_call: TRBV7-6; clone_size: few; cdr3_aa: CASSSLPAGASTDTQYF; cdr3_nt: TGTGCCAGCAGCTCGCTGCCAGCGGGAGCCAGCACAGATACGCAGTATTTT
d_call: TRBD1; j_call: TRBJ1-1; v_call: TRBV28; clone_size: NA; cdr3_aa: CDSGLTGGLAFF; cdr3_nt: TGTGACAGCGGGCTTACAGGGGGCCTAGCTTTCTTT
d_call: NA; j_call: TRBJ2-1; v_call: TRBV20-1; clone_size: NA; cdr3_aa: CSARTEQQFF; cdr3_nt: TGCAGTGCCAGAACCGAGCAGCAGTTCTTC
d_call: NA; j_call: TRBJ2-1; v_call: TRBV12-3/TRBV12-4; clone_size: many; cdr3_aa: CASTLNQGEQFF; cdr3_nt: TGTGCCAGCACTCTTAACCAGGGTGAGCAGTTCTTC
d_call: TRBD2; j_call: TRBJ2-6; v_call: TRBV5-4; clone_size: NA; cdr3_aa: CASSPGGLEANVLTF; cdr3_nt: TGTGCCAGCAGCCCGGGGGGGCTGGAGGCCAACGTCCTGACTTTC
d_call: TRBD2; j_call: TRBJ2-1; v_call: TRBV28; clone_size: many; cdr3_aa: CASNPASGRWNEQFF; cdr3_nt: TGTGCCAGCAACCCGGCTAGCGGGAGGTGGAATGAGCAGTTCTTC
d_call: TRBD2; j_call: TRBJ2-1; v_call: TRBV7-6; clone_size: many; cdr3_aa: CASSLAGGDPIHEQFF; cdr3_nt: TGTGCCAGCAGCTTAGCTGGGGGGGACCCGATCCATGAGCAGTTCTTC
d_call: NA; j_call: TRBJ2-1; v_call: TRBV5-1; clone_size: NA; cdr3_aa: CASSSGGTGEQFF; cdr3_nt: TGCGCCAGCAGCTCCGGCGGGACCGGAGAGCAGTTCTTC
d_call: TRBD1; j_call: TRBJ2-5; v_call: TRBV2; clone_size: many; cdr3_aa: CASSEQGAGLETQYF; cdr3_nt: TGTGCCAGCAGTGAACAGGGGGCGGGATTGGAGACCCAGTACTTC
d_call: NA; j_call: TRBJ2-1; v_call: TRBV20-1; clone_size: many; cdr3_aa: CSASLIGSSSYNEQFF; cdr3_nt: TGCAGTGCTAGCCTGATTGGGTCCAGCTCCTACAATGAGCAGTTCTTC
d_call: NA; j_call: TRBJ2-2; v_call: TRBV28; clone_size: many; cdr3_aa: CASGRQGTGELFF; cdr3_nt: TGTGCCAGCGGCCGGCAGGGAACCGGGGAGCTGTTTTTT
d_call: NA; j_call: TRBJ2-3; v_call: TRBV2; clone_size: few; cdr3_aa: CASSVVSDTQYF; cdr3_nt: TGTGCCAGCAGTGTGGTTTCAGATACGCAGTATTTT
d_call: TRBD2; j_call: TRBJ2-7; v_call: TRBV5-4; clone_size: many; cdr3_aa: CASSPPPSGSTYEQYF; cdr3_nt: TGTGCCAGCAGCCCCCCCCCAAGCGGGAGCACCTACGAGCAGTACTTC
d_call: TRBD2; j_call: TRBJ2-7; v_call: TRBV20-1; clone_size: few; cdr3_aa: CSAFLGLAVTYEQYF; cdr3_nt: TGCAGTGCCTTCTTAGGACTAGCGGTTACCTACGAGCAGTACTTC
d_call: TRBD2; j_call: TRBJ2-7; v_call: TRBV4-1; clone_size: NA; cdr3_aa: CAGSQALAGYEQYF; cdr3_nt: TGCGCCGGCAGCCAAGCACTAGCGGGCTACGAGCAGTACTTC
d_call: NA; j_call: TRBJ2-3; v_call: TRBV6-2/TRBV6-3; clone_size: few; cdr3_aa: CASSPDSTDTQYF; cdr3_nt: TGTGCCAGCAGTCCGGACAGCACAGATACGCAGTATTTT
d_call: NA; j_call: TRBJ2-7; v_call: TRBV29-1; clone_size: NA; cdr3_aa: CSVEGHAYEQYF; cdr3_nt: TGCAGCGTTGAGGGACATGCCTACGAGCAGTACTTC
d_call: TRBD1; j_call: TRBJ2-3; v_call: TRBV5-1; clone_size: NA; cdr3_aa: CASMGTGGTDTQYF; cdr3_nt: TGCGCCAGCATGGGGACAGGGGGAACAGATACGCAGTATTTT